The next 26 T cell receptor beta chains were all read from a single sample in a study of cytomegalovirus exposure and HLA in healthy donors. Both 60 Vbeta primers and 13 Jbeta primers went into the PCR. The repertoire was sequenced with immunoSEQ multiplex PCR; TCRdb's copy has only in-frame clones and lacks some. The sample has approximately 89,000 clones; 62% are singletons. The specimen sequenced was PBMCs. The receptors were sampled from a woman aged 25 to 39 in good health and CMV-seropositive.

CDR3 bases: TGTGCCTGGAGTGTAGGGGGCGTTTGGGGTGAAGCTTTCTTT. Its translation: CAWSVGGVWGEAFF. V usage is TRBV30 and J usage is TRBJ1-1; 7 bases fit TRBD1. The V gene end was trimmed by 0 bases and the J gene end by 7 bases; junction bases not matched to a gene: 8. The CDR3 totals 14 residues. Germline CDR1 and CDR2: GTSNPN and SVGIG (reference sequence).

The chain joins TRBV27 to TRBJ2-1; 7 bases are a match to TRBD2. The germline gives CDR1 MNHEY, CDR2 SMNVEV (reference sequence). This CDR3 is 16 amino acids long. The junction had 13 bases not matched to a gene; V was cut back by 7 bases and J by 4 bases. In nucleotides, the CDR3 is TGTGCCAGCACTACATCCGGGGGGATGCAATACAATGAGCAGTTCTTC. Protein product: CASTTSGGMQYNEQFF.

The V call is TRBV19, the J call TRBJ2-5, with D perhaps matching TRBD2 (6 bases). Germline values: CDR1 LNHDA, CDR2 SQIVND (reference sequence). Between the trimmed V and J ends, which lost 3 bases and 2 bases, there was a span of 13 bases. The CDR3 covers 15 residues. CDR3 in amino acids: CASSISPGGQETQYF. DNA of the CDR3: TGTGCCAGTAGTATCAGCCCCGGAGGGCAAGAGACCCAGTACTTC.

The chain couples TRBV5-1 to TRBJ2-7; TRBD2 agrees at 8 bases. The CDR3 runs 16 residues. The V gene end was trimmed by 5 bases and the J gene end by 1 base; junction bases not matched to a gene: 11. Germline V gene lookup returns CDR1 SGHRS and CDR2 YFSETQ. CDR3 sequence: CASRDPSSGLSYEQYF. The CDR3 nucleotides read TGCGCCAGCAGGGACCCTTCTAGCGGGCTTTCCTACGAGCAGTACTTC.

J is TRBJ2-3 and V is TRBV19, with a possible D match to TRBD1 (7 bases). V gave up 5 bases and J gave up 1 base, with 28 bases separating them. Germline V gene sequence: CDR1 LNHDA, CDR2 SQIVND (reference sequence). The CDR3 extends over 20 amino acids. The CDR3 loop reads CASSSRRGQTFVVGTDTQYF. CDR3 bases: TGTGCCAGTAGTTCGAGGCGGGGACAGACGTTCGTCGTAGGCACAGATACGCAGTATTTT.

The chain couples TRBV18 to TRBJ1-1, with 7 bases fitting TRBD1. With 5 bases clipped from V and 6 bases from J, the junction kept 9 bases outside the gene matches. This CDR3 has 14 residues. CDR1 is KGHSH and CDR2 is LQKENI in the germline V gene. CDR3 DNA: TGTGCCAGCTCAGCCGACAGGGATGGCTCTGAAGCTTTCTTT. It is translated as CASSADRDGSEAFF.

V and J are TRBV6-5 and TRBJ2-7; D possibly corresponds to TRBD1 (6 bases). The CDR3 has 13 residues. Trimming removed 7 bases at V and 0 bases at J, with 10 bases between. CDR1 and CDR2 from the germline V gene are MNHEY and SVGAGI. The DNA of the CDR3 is TGTGCCAGCACGGAACAGGGCTCCTACGAGCAGTACTTC. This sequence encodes CASTEQGSYEQYF.

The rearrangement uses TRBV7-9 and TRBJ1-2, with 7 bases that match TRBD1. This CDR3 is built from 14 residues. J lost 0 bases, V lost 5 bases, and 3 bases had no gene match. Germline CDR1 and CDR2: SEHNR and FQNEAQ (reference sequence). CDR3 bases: TGTGCCAGCAGCCTAGGGACAGCTAACTATGGCTACACCTTC. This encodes CASSLGTANYGYTF.

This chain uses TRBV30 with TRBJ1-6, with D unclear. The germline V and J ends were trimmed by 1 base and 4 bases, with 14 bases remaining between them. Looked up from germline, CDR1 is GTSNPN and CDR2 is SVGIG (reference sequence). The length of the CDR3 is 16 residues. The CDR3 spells CAWSEGAGEYNSPLHF. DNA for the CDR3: TGTGCCTGGAGTGAAGGTGCCGGAGAATATAATTCACCCCTCCACTTT.

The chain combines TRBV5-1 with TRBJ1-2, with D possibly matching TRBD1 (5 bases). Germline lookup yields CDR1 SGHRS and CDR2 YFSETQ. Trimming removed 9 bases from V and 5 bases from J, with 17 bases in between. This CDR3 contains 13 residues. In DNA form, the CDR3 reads TGCGCCACGTCCCCGGCAGGACATTATGGCTACACCTTC. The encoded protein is CATSPAGHYGYTF.

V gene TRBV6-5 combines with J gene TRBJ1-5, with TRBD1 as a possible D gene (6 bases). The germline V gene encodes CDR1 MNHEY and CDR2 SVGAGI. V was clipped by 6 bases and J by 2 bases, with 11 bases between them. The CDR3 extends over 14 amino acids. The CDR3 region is CASRQGMGNQPQHF. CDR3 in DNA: TGTGCCAGCAGGCAGGGGATGGGCAATCAGCCCCAGCATTTT.

CDR3 DNA: TGTGCCAGCAGTTCCCGGGACACCCGAGGAGCTTTCTTT. It translates to CASSSRDTRGAFF. The chain links TRBV27 to TRBJ1-1; possible D gene TRBD1, 6 bases. CDR1 is MNHEY and CDR2 is SMNVEV in the germline V gene (reference sequence). This CDR3 has 13 residues. V was cut by 4 bases and J by 10 bases, with 16 bases left in between.

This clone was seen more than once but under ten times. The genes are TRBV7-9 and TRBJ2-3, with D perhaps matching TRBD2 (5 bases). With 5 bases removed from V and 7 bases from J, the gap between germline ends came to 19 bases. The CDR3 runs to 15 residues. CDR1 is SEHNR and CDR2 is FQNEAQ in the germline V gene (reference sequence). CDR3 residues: CASSKGAGLRYTQYF. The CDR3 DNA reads TGTGCCAGCAGCAAGGGTGCCGGACTTCGGTATACGCAGTATTTT.

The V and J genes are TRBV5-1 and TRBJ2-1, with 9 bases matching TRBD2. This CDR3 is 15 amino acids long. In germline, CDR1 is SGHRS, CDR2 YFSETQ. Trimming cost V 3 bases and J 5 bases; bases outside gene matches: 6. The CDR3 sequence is CASSWSGGINNEQFF. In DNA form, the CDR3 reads TGCGCCAGCAGCTGGAGCGGGGGGATAAACAATGAGCAGTTCTTC.

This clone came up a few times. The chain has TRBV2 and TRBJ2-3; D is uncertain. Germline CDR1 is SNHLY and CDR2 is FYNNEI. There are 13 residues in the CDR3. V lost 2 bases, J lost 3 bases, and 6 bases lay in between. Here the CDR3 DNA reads TGTGCCAGCAGTGAATGGCGGACAGATACGCAGTATTTT. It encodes CASSEWRTDTQYF.

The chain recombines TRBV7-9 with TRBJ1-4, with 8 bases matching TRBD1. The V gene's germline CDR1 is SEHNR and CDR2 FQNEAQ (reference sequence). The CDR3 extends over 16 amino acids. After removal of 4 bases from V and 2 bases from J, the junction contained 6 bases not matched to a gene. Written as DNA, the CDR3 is TGTGCCAGCAGCTCTCCCCAGGGGGCGACTAATGAAAAACTGTTTTTT. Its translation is CASSSPQGATNEKLFF.

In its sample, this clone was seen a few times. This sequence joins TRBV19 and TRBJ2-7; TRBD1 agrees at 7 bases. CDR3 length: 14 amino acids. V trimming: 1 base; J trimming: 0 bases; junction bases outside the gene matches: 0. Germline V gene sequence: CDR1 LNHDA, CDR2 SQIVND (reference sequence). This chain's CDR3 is CASSIAGGSYEQYF. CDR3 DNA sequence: TGTGCCAGTAGTATAGCAGGGGGCTCCTACGAGCAGTACTTC.

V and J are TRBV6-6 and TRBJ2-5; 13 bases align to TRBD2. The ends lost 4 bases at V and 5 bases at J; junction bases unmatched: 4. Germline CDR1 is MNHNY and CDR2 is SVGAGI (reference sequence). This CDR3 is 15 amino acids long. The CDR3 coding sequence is TGTGCCAGCAGTTGGACTAGCGGGGGAGGGGAGACCCAGTACTTC. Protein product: CASSWTSGGGETQYF.

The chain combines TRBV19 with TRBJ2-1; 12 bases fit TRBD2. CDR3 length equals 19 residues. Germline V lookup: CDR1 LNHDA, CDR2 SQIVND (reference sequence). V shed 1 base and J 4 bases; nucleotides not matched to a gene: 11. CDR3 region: CASSIAETSGGLMYNEQFF. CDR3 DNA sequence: TGTGCCAGTAGTATAGCGGAGACTAGCGGGGGCCTGATGTACAATGAGCAGTTCTTC.

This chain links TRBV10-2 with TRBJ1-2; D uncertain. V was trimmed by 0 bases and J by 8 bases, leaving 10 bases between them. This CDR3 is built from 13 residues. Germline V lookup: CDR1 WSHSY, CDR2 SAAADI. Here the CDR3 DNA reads TGCGCCAGCAGTGAGTCAGCCATGGTGGGCTACACCTTC. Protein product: CASSESAMVGYTF.

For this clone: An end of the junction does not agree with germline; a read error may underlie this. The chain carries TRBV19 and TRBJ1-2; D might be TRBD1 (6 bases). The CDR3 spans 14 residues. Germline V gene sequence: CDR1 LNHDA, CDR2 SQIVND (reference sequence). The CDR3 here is CASSIGGPNYGYPF. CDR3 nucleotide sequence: TGTGCCAGTAGTATCGGGGGGCCTAACTATGGCTACCCCTTC.

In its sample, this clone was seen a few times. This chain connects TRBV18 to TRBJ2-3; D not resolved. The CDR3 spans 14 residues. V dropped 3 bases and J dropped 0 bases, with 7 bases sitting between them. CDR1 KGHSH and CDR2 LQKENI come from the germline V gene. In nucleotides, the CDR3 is TGTGCCAGCTCACCTTTACAGAGCACAGATACGCAGTATTTT. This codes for CASSPLQSTDTQYF. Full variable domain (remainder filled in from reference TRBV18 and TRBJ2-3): NAGVMQNPRHLVRRRGQEARLRCSPMKGHSHVYWYRQLPEEGLKFMVYLQKENIIDESGMPKERFSAEFPKEGPSILRIQQVVRGDSAAYFCASSPLQSTDTQYFGPGTRLTVL.

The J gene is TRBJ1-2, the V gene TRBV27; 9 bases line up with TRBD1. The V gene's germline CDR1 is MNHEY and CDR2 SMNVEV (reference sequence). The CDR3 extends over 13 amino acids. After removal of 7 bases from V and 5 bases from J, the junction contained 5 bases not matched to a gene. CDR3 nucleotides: TGTGCCAGCAAATTGACAGGGGGGTATGGCTACACCTTC. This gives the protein CASKLTGGYGYTF.

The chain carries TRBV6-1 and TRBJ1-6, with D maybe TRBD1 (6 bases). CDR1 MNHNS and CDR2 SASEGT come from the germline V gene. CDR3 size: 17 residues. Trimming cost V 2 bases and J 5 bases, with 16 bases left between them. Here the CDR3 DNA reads TGTGCCAGCAGTGAACGAGCGGGACAATTCGATAATTCACCCCTCCACTTT. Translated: CASSERAGQFDNSPLHF.

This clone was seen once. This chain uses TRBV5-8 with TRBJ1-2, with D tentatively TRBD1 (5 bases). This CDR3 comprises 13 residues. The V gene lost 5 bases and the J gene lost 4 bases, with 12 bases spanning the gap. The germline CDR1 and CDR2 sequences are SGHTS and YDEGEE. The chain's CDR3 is CASSSGLAYGYTF. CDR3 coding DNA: TGTGCCAGCAGTTCAGGGTTGGCCTATGGCTACACCTTC.

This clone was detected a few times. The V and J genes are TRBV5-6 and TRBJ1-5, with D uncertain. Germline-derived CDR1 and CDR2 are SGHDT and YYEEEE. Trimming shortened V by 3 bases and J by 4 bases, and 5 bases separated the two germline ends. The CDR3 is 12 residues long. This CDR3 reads CASSSVNQPQHF. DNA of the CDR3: TGTGCCAGCAGCTCAGTAAATCAGCCCCAGCATTTT.